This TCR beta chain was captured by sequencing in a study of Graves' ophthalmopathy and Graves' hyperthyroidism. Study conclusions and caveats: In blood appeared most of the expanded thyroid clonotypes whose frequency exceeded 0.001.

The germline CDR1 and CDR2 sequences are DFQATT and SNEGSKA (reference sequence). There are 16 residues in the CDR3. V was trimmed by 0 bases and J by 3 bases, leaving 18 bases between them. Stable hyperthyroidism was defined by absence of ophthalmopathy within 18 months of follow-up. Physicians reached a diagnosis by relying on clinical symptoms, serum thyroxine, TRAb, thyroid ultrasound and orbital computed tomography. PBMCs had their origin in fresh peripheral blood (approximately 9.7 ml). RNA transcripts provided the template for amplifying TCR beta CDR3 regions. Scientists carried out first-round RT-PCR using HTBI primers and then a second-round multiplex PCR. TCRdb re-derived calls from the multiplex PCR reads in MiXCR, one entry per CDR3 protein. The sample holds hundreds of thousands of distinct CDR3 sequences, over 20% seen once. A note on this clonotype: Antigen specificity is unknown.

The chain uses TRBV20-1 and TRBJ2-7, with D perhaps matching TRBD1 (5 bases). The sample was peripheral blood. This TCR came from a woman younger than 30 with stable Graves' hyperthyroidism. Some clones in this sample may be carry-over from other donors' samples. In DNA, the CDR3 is TGCAGTGCTAGAGATCATCTGGCCAGGGAAGTCTACGAGCAGTACTTC. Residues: CSARDHLAREVYEQYF.